This T cell receptor beta chain was sequenced in a study of blood T cell repertoires in COVID-19. The overall study: COVID-19 samples collected from the United States, Italy and Spain covered acute and convalescent phases. Nucleic acid was either cDNA or gDNA, and it came from T cells, B-cell-depleted T cells, or PBMCs.

Authors' data handling: Amplification of reference gene primers provided the estimated nucleated cell counts. Profiling relied on immunoSEQ multiplex PCR, and the TCRdb table lists in-frame clones only, not all of them. V, J and clone size are taken as reported in that table, and D and trimming were inferred from the DNA itself. The sample holds roughly 59,000 clones, around 73% seen once. Germline CDR1 LNHDA, CDR2 SQIVND (reference sequence). V was cut by 5 bases and J by 4 bases, with 17 bases left in between. The CDR3 loop spans 15 amino acids. The V gene is TRBV19, the J gene TRBJ1-2; TRBD1 is a possible D gene (6 bases). The sequence derives from a man older than 75 with acute or convalescent COVID-19. Sequences were obtained from peripheral blood. CDR3 sequence (DNA): TGTGCCAGTAGTCCCACGATGACAGGAACCTATGGCTACACCTTC. Amino acids: CASSPTMTGTYGYTF.